This T cell receptor beta chain stems from a study of cytomegalovirus exposure and HLA in healthy donors. Study observations and caveats: According to the study, 150 to 200 TCR beta chains were cytomegalovirus-associated. The study found most TCR sequences rare, yet found some public TCRs in many donors. Presence/absence comparisons presumed near-even sequencing depth among donors.

V lost 3 bases, J lost 2 bases, and 10 bases stayed unmatched. Germline assignment: CDR1 SGHDT and CDR2 YYEEEE. The CDR3 sequence is 17 residues long. Worth noting for this clone: What it recognizes is unknown.

60 Vbeta and 13 Jbeta primers were used in PCR. This table comes from immunoSEQ multiplex PCR, and its TCRdb copy is limited to in-frame clones, with some not included. This sample has about 130,000 clones, with approximately 80% found just once. This TCR was recovered from a man aged 50 or older in good health and CMV-seronegative. What was sequenced was PBMCs. The chain is built from TRBV5-6 and TRBJ2-1; 8 bases agree with TRBD1. The CDR3 nucleotides are TGTGCCAGCAGCTCCCCGCCCGGGACAGGTGCCTACAATGAGCAGTTCTTC. This codes for CASSSPPGTGAYNEQFF.